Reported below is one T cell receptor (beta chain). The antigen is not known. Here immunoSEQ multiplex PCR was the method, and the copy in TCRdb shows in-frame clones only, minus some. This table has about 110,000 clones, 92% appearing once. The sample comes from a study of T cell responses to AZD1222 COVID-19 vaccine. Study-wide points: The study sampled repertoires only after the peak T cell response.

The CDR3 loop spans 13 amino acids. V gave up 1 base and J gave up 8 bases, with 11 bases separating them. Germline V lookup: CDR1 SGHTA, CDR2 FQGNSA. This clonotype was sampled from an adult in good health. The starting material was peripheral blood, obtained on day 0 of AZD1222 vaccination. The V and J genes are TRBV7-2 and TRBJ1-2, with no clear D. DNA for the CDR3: TGTGCCAGCAGCTTAGAGGGAGTGAGAGGCTACACCTTC. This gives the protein CASSLEGVRGYTF.